This T cell receptor (beta chain) appears in the sequencing data of a study of blood T cell repertoires in COVID-19. Study-wide background: The United States, Italy and Spain were the sources of the acute and convalescent COVID-19 samples. Sources were T cells, B-cell-depleted T cells, or PBMCs; the material itself was cDNA or gDNA.

Sequencing used immunoSEQ multiplex PCR; TCRdb keeps in-frame clones, though not all of them. The repertoire holds 100,000 to 150,000 clones, approximately 80% seen once, with around 1.9% in the top ten. From germline, CDR1 is MNHNS and CDR2 SASEGT. The V end was cut by 0 bases, the J end by 3 bases, with 11 bases between. The CDR3 extends over 16 amino acids. This clonotype was obtained from a man in his 70s with acute or convalescent COVID-19. The chain carries TRBV6-1 and TRBJ1-4; D unresolved. Source material: peripheral blood. Here the CDR3 DNA reads TGTGCCAGCAGTGAAGCATCGAGAATTCCTAATGAAAAACTGTTTTTT. Amino acids: CASSEASRIPNEKLFF.